A single count supports the clone carrying this TCR beta chain. Its antigen is unidentified. This CDR3 region has 14 residues. The germline V gene encodes CDR1 SGHNT and CDR2 YYREEE (reference sequence). J gave up 9 bases and V 3 bases, and 4 bases lay outside the gene matches. Assay used: immunoSEQ multiplex PCR; TCRdb lists only in-frame clones, some missing. This table has approximately 30,000 clones, 96% appearing once. Blood CD4+ CD25-low CD127-high conventional T cells supplied the genomic DNA template. The record originates from a study of regulatory and conventional T cells in RAG deficiency. Notes on the study in general: Omenn syndrome and CID/AS patients had 80 to 100-fold fewer unique Treg TCR beta sequences, versus 9.5 to 10-fold elsewhere. Control T-cell subsets had markedly higher Shannon entropy and lower Simpson indices than RAG-deficient patients. In Omenn syndrome, Treg and Tconv repertoires overlapped >80%.

The data also belong to a second study, concerning regulatory T cells. That work adds: The PCR used 52 TRBV and 13 TRBJ primers.

This TCR came from a human donor in good health. Sequenced input: CD25- CD4+ T cells sorted from blood. The J gene is TRBJ1-6, the V gene TRBV5-4, with TRBD1 identical over 9 bases. The CDR3 coding sequence is TGTGCCAGCAGCTCCGGGACAGGGAGTTCACCCCTCCACTTT. Translated: CASSSGTGSSPLHF. Full variable domain (remainder filled in from reference TRBV5-4 and TRBJ1-6): ETGVTQSPTHLIKTRGQQVTLRCSSQSGHNTVSWYQQALGQGPQFIFQYYREEENGRGNFPPRFSGLQFPNYSSELNVNALELDDSALYLCASSSGTGSSPLHFGNGTRLTVT.